This T cell receptor beta chain was identified during a study of cytomegalovirus exposure and HLA in healthy donors. The V and J ends lost 4 bases and 2 bases respectively, with 21 bases between them. The CDR3 sequence is 17 residues long. CDR1 and CDR2 (germline): SGHNT, YYREEE (reference sequence). Vbeta (60) and Jbeta (13) primers were used in the PCR. Method: immunoSEQ multiplex PCR; TCRdb's copy keeps in-frame clones and lacks some. This table holds roughly 250,000 clones, 75% to 85% found once. The TCR comes from a girl aged 2-10 years in good health and CMV-seronegative. The sequencing input was PBMCs. The V call is TRBV5-4, the J call TRBJ2-5, with D tentatively TRBD2 (5 bases). The CDR3 DNA reads as TGTGCCAGCAGCCCGGGGAGTTCGAGATTGGGACAAGAGACCCAGTACTTC. This encodes CASSPGSSRLGQETQYF.